A single sample is the source of the 25 T cell receptor beta chains below, sequenced in a study of cytomegalovirus exposure and HLA in healthy donors. Amplification used 60 Vbeta primers and 13 Jbeta primers. The repertoire was sequenced with immunoSEQ multiplex PCR; TCRdb's copy has only in-frame clones and lacks some. The table has some 190,000 clones, 76% seen once; the top ten hold about 1.5%. Sample: PBMCs. The receptor source for this set is a man aged 18 to 35 in good health and CMV-seronegative.

The chain recombines TRBV5-1 with TRBJ1-1, with D perhaps TRBD1 (5 bases). The CDR3 loop spans 14 amino acids. V gave up 0 bases and J gave up 7 bases, with 13 bases separating them. The germline CDR1 and CDR2 sequences are SGHRS and YFSETQ. The CDR3 loop is CASSLAGGIGEAFF. The CDR3 DNA follows: TGCGCCAGCAGCTTGGCCGGGGGTATAGGTGAAGCTTTCTTT.

In this sample, this clone turned up a few times. J is TRBJ2-7 and V is TRBV29-1, with TRBD1 identical over 8 bases. Trimming at V came to 6 bases and at J to 6 bases, leaving 10 bases not matched to a gene. The CDR3 is made up of 13 amino acids. Germline assignment: CDR1 SQVTM and CDR2 ANQGSEA. The CDR3 protein is CSVRGQGAFEQYF. The CDR3 DNA reads TGCAGCGTAAGGGGGCAGGGGGCTTTCGAGCAGTACTTC.

This rearrangement joins TRBV5-1 to TRBJ1-1; tentatively, D is TRBD1 (6 bases). The V gene lost 4 bases and the J gene lost 1 base, with 14 bases spanning the gap. Germline V CDR1 and CDR2: SGHRS, YFSETQ. This CDR3 contains 15 residues. The CDR3 DNA follows: TGCGCCAGCAGCGTAGGGGTAGGGGGGAACACTGAAGCTTTCTTT. Residues: CASSVGVGGNTEAFF.

The V and J genes are TRBV30 and TRBJ1-2; maybe TRBD1 (6 bases). This CDR3 region has 14 residues. The V gene lost 4 bases and the J gene lost 3 bases, with 15 bases spanning the gap. Germline V gives CDR1 GTSNPN, CDR2 SVGIG (reference sequence). DNA for the CDR3: TGTGCCTGGACCTTAGGGGGTCCTCACTATGGCTACACCTTC. It codes for CAWTLGGPHYGYTF.

The genes are TRBV6-6 and TRBJ2-3; 11 positions match TRBD2. The V gene's germline CDR1 is MNHNY and CDR2 SVGAGI (reference sequence). J gave up 4 bases and V 7 bases, and 7 bases lay outside the gene matches. The CDR3 sequence is 15 residues long. The CDR3 coding sequence is TGTGCCAGCAACCAGGGACTAGCGGTCGCAGATACGCAGTATTTT. Translated, it gives CASNQGLAVADTQYF.

V usage is TRBV11-1 and J usage is TRBJ2-7; no definite D call. Per germline, CDR1 SGHAT and CDR2 FQDESV (reference sequence). This CDR3 is 15 amino acids long. Trimming removed 0 bases from V and 2 bases from J, with 11 bases in between. The CDR3 DNA sequence: TGTGCCAGCAGCTTAGCAGGCCTAGACCCCTACGAGCAGTACTTC. It encodes CASSLAGLDPYEQYF.

This chain uses TRBV5-1 with TRBJ2-1, with D possibly TRBD1 on 6 matching bases. The CDR3 is made up of 15 amino acids. Germline V gene data show CDR1 as SGHRS and CDR2 as YFSETQ. With 4 bases removed from V and 2 bases from J, the gap between germline ends came to 13 bases. DNA for the CDR3: TGCGCCAGCAGCCTCACTAGGGGGACCTACAATGAGCAGTTCTTC. It encodes CASSLTRGTYNEQFF.

V gene TRBV2 combines with J gene TRBJ2-7; a weak D match, TRBD1 (6 bases). The CDR3 length is 13 residues. Germline CDR1 is SNHLY and CDR2 is FYNNEI. V lost 5 bases and J 3 bases, leaving 11 bases between the germline ends. CDR3 residues: CASSMEGGYEQYF. The CDR3 nucleotides read TGTGCCAGCAGTATGGAAGGGGGCTACGAGCAGTACTTC.

The genes are TRBV7-9 and TRBJ1-5; 7 bases map to TRBD1. This CDR3 region has 14 residues. The V gene end was trimmed by 1 base and the J gene end by 4 bases; junction bases not matched to a gene: 1. Germline CDR1 reads SEHNR; CDR2 reads FQNEAQ (reference sequence). The CDR3 DNA follows: TGTGCCAGCAGCTTAGGGGGACAGAATCAGCCCCAGCATTTT. Its translation is CASSLGGQNQPQHF.

V is TRBV5-1 and J is TRBJ2-1; 8 bases line up with TRBD2. Trimming at V came to 4 bases and at J to 4 bases, leaving 10 bases not matched to a gene. Germline CDR1 is SGHRS and CDR2 is YFSETQ. The CDR3 runs 16 residues. CDR3 amino acids: CASSPLPSGGYNEQFF. CDR3 DNA sequence: TGCGCCAGCAGCCCCCTCCCCAGCGGGGGATACAATGAGCAGTTCTTC.

The chain has TRBV5-1 and TRBJ2-2; the match to TRBD2 covers 7 bases. Trimming at V came to 3 bases and at J to 5 bases, leaving 7 bases not matched to a gene. The CDR3 covers 15 residues. The germline CDR1 and CDR2 sequences are SGHRS and YFSETQ. As DNA, the CDR3 is TGCGCCAGCAGCTGGGAGGGGCCGCAGACCGGGGAGCTGTTTTTT. Encoded protein: CASSWEGPQTGELFF.

V and J are TRBV28 and TRBJ2-7; a possible D gene is TRBD1 (5 bases). Germline loops: CDR1 MDHEN, CDR2 SYDVKM. The CDR3 loop spans 12 amino acids. Trimming pared 7 bases from V and 2 bases from J, leaving 9 bases between. The CDR3 region has the DNA TGTGCCAGCACCTCGACAGCCTACGAGCAGTACTTC. It codes for CASTSTAYEQYF.

V is TRBV5-5 and J is TRBJ2-7; D is unclear. Per germline, CDR1 SGHKS and CDR2 YYEKEE (reference sequence). V was cut by 0 bases and J by 2 bases, with 12 bases left in between. The CDR3 consists of 15 residues. CDR3 sequence (DNA): TGTGCCAGCAGCTTGGCCTTAGAGATCGCCTACGAGCAGTACTTC. The encoded protein is CASSLALEIAYEQYF.

V and J are TRBV2 and TRBJ2-3, with 13 bases fitting TRBD2. V shed 7 bases, J shed 5 bases, and the junction held 6 bases outside the gene matches. The germline V gene has CDR1 SNHLY and CDR2 FYNNEI. The CDR3 covers 15 residues. DNA of the CDR3: TGTGCCAGCAACATACTAGCGGGAGGGGTAGATACGCAGTATTTT. Translated, it gives CASNILAGGVDTQYF. Complete variable domain (other parts from reference TRBV2 and TRBJ2-3): EPEVTQTPSHQVTQMGQEVILRCVPISNHLYFYWYRQILGQKVEFLVSFYNNEISEKSEIFDDQFSVERPDGSNFTLKIRSTKLEDSAMYFCASNILAGGVDTQYFGPGTRLTVL.

V usage is TRBV6-6 and J usage is TRBJ2-3, with TRBD1 as a possible D gene (6 bases). The CDR3 consists of 14 residues. CDR1 is MNHNY, CDR2 SVGAGI, per germline (reference sequence). Trimming took 6 bases from V and 2 from J, leaving 12 bases between them. CDR3: CASRGRQVTDTQYF. CDR3 in DNA: TGTGCCAGCAGAGGACGACAGGTCACAGATACGCAGTATTTT.

This chain connects TRBV4-1 to TRBJ1-2; the D gene is possibly TRBD1 (5 bases). This CDR3 has 15 residues. Trimming removed 1 base at V and 8 bases at J, with 17 bases between. CDR1 and CDR2 from the germline V gene are MGHRA and YSYEKL. The chain's CDR3 is CASSQALGAPQGYTF. The CDR3 nucleotides read TGCGCCAGCAGCCAAGCCCTTGGGGCGCCCCAAGGCTACACCTTC.

This chain links TRBV19 with TRBJ2-7; possible D gene TRBD1, 6 bases. V was trimmed by 7 bases and J by 5 bases, leaving 15 bases between them. The CDR3 consists of 13 residues. The germline CDR1 and CDR2 sequences are LNHDA and SQIVND (reference sequence). CDR3 residues: CASTQGVTDEQYF. For the CDR3, the DNA is TGTGCCAGTACACAGGGAGTTACGGACGAGCAGTACTTC.

This clone was observed a few times. CDR3 nucleotides: TGTGCCAGCATCCCAGGGGGATCGAACACTGAAGCTTTCTTT. It encodes CASIPGGSNTEAFF. The chain links TRBV6-5 to TRBJ1-1, with 7 positions matching TRBD1. The CDR3 is made up of 14 amino acids. V dropped 7 bases and J dropped 1; count of bases not matched to a gene: 6. Germline V gives CDR1 MNHEY, CDR2 SVGAGI.

V and J are TRBV5-5 and TRBJ2-2, with a possible D match to TRBD1 (6 bases). Trimming removed 2 bases from V and 6 bases from J, with 8 bases in between. The germline V gene has CDR1 SGHKS and CDR2 YYEKEE (reference sequence). This CDR3 is 13 amino acids long. Here the CDR3 DNA reads TGTGCCAGCAGCTTACAGGGCTCCGGGGAGCTGTTTTTT. It yields the protein CASSLQGSGELFF. The whole variable domain, remainder taken from reference TRBV5-5 and TRBJ2-2, is DAGVTQSPTHLIKTRGQQVTLRCSPISGHKSVSWYQQVLGQGPQFIFQYYEKEERGRGNFPDRFSARQFPNYSSELNVNALLLGDSALYLCASSLQGSGELFFGEGSRLTVL.

The chain recombines TRBV7-2 with TRBJ1-2; D is uncertain. V lost 0 bases and J 7 bases, leaving 6 bases between the germline ends. The CDR3 is 12 residues long. Germline V lookup: CDR1 SGHTA, CDR2 FQGNSA. The CDR3, as DNA: TGTGCCAGCAGCTTAGCAGGGAGTGGCTACACCTTC. Translating gives CASSLAGSGYTF.

J is TRBJ1-5 and V is TRBV7-2; 8 bases agree with TRBD1. V lost 8 bases, J lost 3 bases, and 21 bases stayed unmatched. The CDR3 is made up of 19 amino acids. Germline lookup yields CDR1 SGHTA and CDR2 FQGNSA. CDR3 sequence reads: CASERQGMVPQLLNQPQHF. CDR3 nucleotide sequence: TGTGCCAGCGAGCGACAGGGGATGGTCCCGCAGCTCCTCAATCAGCCCCAGCATTTT.

Many counts were recorded for this clone. The chain uses TRBV19 and TRBJ1-5, with D possibly TRBD1 on 6 matching bases. Germline V CDR1 and CDR2: LNHDA, SQIVND (reference sequence). There are 12 residues in the CDR3. Trimming stripped 7 bases from V and 3 bases from J, with 7 bases between. The CDR3 region is CASNRDNQPQHF. In nucleotides, the CDR3 is TGTGCCAGTAACAGGGACAATCAGCCCCAGCATTTT.

CDR3 coding DNA: TGTGCCAGCAGCTTGGGGCTAGCGGGGGCAAACACCGGGGAGCTGTTTTTT. This translates into CASSLGLAGANTGELFF. V gene TRBV5-4 combines with J gene TRBJ2-2; 10 bases line up with TRBD2. CDR1 and CDR2 from the germline V gene are SGHNT and YYREEE (reference sequence). The ends lost 0 bases at V and 2 bases at J; junction bases unmatched: 4. This CDR3 has 17 amino acids.

The chain links TRBV4-2 to TRBJ1-1; D remains unclear. Germline values: CDR1 LGHNA, CDR2 YNFKEQ. The CDR3 totals 15 residues. V lost 0 bases and J 1 base, leaving 9 bases between the germline ends. This chain's CDR3 is CASSQDVTANTEAFF. The DNA of the CDR3 is TGTGCCAGCAGCCAAGATGTAACTGCGAACACTGAAGCTTTCTTT.

The chain joins TRBV19 to TRBJ2-5, with 12 nucleotides matching TRBD2. The CDR3 is made up of 17 amino acids. V was pared by 4 bases and J by 0 bases, with 6 bases of the junction left unmatched. The germline V gene has CDR1 LNHDA and CDR2 SQIVND (reference sequence). CDR3 residues: CASSRTSGVMYQETQYF. As DNA, the CDR3 is TGTGCCAGTAGTAGGACTAGCGGGGTGATGTACCAAGAGACCCAGTACTTC.